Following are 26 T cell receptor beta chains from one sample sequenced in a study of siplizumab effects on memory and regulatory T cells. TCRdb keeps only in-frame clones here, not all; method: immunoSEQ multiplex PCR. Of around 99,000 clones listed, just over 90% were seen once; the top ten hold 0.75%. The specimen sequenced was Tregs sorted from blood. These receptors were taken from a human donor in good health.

The CDR3 here is CASKPGTGAPNEQFF. The CDR3 bases are TGCGCCAGCAAGCCTGGGACAGGGGCTCCCAATGAGCAGTTCTTC. This sequence joins TRBV5-1 and TRBJ2-1; 10 positions agree with TRBD1. This CDR3 has 15 residues. V trimming: 6 bases; J trimming: 6 bases; junction bases outside the gene matches: 9. Germline V gene data show CDR1 as SGHRS and CDR2 as YFSETQ.

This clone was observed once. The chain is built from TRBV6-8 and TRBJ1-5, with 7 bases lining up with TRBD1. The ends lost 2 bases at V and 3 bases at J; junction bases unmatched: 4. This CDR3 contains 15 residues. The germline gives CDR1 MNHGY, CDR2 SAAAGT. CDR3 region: CASSYTTGPNQPQHF. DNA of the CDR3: TGTGCCAGCAGTTACACGACAGGGCCCAATCAGCCCCAGCATTTT.

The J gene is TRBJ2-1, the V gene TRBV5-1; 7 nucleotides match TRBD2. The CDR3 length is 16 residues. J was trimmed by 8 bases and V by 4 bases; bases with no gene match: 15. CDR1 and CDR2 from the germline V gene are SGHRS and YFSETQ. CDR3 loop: CASSNGAGRVSYEQFF. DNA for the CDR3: TGCGCCAGCAGCAATGGAGCGGGAAGGGTTTCTTATGAGCAGTTCTTC.

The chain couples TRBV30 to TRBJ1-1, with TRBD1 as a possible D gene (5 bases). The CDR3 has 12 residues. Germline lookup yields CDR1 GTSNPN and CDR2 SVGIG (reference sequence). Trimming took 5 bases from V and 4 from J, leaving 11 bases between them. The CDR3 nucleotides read TGTGCCTGGTCCGGGGCGGGCACTGAAGCTTTCTTT. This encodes CAWSGAGTEAFF.

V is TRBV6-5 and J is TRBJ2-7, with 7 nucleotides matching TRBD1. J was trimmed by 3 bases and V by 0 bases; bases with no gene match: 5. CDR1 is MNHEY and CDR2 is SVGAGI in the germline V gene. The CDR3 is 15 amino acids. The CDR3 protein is CASSYSGTEGYEQYF. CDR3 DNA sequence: TGTGCCAGCAGTTACTCGGGGACAGAAGGCTACGAGCAGTACTTC.

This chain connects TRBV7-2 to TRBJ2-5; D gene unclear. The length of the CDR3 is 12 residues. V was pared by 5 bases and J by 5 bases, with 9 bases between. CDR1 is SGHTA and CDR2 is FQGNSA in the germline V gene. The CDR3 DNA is TGTGCCAGCAGCCGAGATAGGGAGACCCAGTACTTC. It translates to CASSRDRETQYF.

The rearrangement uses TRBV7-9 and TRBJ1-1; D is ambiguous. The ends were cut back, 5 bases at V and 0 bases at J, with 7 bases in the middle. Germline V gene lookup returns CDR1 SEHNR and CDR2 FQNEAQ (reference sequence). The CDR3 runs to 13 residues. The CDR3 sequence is CASSVQVNTEAFF. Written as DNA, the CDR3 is TGTGCCAGCAGCGTCCAGGTGAACACTGAAGCTTTCTTT.

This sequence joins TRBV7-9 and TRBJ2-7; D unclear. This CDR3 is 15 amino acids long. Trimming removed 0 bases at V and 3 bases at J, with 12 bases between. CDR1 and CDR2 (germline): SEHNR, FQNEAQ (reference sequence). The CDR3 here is CASSLAEGYDYEQYF. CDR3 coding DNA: TGTGCCAGCAGCTTAGCTGAAGGGTACGACTACGAGCAGTACTTC.

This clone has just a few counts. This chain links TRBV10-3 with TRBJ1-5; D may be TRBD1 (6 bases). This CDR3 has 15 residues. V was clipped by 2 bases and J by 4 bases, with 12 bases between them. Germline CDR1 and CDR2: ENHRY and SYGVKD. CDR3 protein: CAISEDRTLNQPQHF. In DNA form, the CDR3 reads TGTGCCATCAGTGAGGACAGGACTCTTAATCAGCCCCAGCATTTT.

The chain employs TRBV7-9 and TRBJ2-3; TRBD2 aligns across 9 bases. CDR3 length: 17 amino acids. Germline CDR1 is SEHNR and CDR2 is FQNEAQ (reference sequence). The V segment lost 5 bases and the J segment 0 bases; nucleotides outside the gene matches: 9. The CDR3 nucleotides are TGTGCCAGCAGCCTCCGGAGGACTAGCGCCAGCACAGATACGCAGTATTTT. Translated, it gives CASSLRRTSASTDTQYF.

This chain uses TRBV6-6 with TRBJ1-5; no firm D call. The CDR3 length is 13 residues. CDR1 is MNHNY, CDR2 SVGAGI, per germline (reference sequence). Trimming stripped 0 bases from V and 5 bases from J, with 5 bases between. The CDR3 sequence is CASSYSRDQPQHF. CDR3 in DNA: TGTGCCAGCAGTTACTCGAGGGATCAGCCCCAGCATTTT.

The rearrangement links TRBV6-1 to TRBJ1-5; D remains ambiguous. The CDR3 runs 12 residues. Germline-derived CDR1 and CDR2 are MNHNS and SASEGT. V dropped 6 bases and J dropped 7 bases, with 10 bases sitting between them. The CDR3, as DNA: TGTGCCAGCAGCCGGGTAGGACAGCCCCAGCATTTT. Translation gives CASSRVGQPQHF.

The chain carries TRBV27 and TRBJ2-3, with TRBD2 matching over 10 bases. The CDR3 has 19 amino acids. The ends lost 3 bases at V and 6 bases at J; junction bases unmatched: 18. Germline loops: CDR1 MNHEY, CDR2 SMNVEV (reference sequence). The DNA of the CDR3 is TGTGCCAGCAGTTTCATGGCCCCCACTAGCGGGGCATGGAAGGATACGCAGTATTTT. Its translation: CASSFMAPTSGAWKDTQYF.

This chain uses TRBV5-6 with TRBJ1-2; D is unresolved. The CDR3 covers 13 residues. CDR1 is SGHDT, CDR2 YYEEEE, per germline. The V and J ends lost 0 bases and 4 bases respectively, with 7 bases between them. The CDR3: CASSLEGSYGYTF. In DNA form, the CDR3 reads TGTGCCAGCAGCTTGGAAGGTTCCTATGGCTACACCTTC.

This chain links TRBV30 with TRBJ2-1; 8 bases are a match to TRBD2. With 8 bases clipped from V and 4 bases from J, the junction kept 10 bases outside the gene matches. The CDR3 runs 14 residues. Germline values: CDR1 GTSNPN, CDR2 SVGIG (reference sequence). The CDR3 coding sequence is TGTGCCCGGGGGCGGGGGGCGGTATACAATGAGCAGTTCTTC. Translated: CARGRGAVYNEQFF.

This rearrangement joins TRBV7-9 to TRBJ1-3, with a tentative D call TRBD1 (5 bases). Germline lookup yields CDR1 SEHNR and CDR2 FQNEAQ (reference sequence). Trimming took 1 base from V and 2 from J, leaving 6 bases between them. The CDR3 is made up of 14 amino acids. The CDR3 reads CASSLGGAGNTIYF. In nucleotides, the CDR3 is TGTGCCAGCAGCTTAGGGGGGGCTGGAAACACCATATATTTT.

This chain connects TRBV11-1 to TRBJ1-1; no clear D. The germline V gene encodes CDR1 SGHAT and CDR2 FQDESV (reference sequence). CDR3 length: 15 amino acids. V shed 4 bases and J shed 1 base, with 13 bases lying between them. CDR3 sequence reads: CASSSNGRKNTEAFF. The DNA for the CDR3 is TGTGCCAGCAGCTCAAACGGACGGAAGAACACTGAAGCTTTCTTT.

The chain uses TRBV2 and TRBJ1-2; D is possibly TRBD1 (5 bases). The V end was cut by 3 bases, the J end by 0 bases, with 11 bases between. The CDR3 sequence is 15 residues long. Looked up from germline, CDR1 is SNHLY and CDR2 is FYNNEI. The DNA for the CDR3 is TGTGCCAGCAGTGACTTATTAGGGGCTAACTATGGCTACACCTTC. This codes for CASSDLLGANYGYTF.

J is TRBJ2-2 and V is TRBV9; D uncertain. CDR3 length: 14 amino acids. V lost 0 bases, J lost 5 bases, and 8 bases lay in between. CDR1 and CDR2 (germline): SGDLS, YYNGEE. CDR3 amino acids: CASSVVGYTGELFF. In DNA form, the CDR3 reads TGTGCCAGCAGCGTAGTAGGGTATACCGGGGAGCTGTTTTTT. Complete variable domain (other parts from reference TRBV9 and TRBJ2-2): DSGVTQTPKHLITATGQRVTLRCSPRSGDLSVYWYQQSLDQGLQFLIQYYNGEERAKGNILERFSAQQFPDLHSELNLSSLELGDSALYFCASSVVGYTGELFFGEGSRLTVL.

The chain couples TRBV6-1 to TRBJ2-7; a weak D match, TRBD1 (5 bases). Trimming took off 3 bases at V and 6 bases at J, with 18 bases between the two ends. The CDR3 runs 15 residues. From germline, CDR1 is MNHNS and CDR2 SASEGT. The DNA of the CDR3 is TGTGCCAGCAGTGACAGGGCCAACCCCTACTGCGAGCAGTACTTC. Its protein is CASSDRANPYCEQYF.

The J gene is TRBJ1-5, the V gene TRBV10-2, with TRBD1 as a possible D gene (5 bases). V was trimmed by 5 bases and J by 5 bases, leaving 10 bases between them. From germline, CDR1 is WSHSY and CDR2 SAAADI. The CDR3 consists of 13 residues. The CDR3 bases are TGCGCCAGCAGTTTCGGGACTGATCAGCCCCAGCATTTT. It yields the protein CASSFGTDQPQHF.

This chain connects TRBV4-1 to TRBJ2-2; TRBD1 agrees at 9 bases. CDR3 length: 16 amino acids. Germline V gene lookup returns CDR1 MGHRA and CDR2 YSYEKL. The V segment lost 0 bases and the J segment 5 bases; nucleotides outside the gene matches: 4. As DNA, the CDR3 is TGCGCCAGCAGCCAAGAGGGACAGGGAAGTACCGGGGAGCTGTTTTTT. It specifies CASSQEGQGSTGELFF.

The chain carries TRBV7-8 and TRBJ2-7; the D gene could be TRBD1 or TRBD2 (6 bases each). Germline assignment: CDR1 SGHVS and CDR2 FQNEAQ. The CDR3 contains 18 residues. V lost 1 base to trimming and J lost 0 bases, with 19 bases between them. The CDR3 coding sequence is TGTGCCAGCAGCTTAGTTGGGACGGGGGCAGCGAGCTCCTACGAGCAGTACTTC. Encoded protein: CASSLVGTGAASSYEQYF.

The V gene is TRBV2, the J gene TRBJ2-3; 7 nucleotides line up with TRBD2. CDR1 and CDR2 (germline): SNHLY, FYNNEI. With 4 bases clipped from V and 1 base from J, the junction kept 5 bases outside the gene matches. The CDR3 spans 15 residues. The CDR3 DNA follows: TGTGCCAGCAGTGGTGGAGCGGGGCGCACAGATACGCAGTATTTT. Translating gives CASSGGAGRTDTQYF.

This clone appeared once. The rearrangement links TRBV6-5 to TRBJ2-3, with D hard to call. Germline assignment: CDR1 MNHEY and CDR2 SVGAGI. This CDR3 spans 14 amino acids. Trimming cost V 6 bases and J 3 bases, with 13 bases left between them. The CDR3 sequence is CASSPSLATDTQYF. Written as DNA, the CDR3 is TGTGCCAGCAGCCCGTCCTTGGCGACAGATACGCAGTATTTT.

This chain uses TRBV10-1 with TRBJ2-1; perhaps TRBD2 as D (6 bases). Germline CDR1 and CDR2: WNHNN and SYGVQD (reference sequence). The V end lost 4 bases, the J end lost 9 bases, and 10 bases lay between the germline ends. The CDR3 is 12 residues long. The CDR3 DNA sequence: TGCGCCAGCAGTGTGCGGGACGGTGAGCAGTTCTTC. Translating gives CASSVRDGEQFF.